Below are 26 T cell receptor beta chains sequenced from a single sample in a study of blood T cell repertoires in COVID-19. Data came from immunoSEQ multiplex PCR; TCRdb stores just in-frame clones and leaves some out. The sample includes some 89,000 clones, around 85% of them seen just once. The material sequenced was peripheral blood. The receptors derive from a man aged 55 to 70 with acute or convalescent COVID-19.

This chain links TRBV18 with TRBJ2-1, with TRBD1 identical over 12 bases. Germline V gene lookup returns CDR1 KGHSH and CDR2 LQKENI. Trimming took 5 bases from V and 8 from J; bases not matched to a gene: 1. The CDR3 is 13 amino acids. The CDR3 coding sequence is TGTGCCAGCTCAGGGACAGGGGGCGATGAGCAGTTCTTC. Protein sequence: CASSGTGGDEQFF. The whole variable domain, remainder taken from reference TRBV18 and TRBJ2-1, is NAGVMQNPRHLVRRRGQEARLRCSPMKGHSHVYWYRQLPEEGLKFMVYLQKENIIDESGMPKERFSAEFPKEGPSILRIQQVVRGDSAAYFCASSGTGGDEQFFGPGTRLTVL.

The chain is built from TRBV9 and TRBJ2-3; tentative D call: TRBD2 (6 bases). This CDR3 is built from 14 residues. The germline gives CDR1 SGDLS, CDR2 YYNGEE. Trimming left V 4 bases short and J 0 bases short, with 9 bases between. The CDR3 bases are TGTGCCAGCAGCACGACTAGTAGCACAGATACGCAGTATTTT. Amino acids: CASSTTSSTDTQYF.

This chain connects TRBV14 to TRBJ2-7, with TRBD1 as a possible D gene (5 bases). The CDR3 runs to 15 residues. Germline lookup yields CDR1 SGHDN and CDR2 FVKESK. V was trimmed by 3 bases and J by 3 bases, leaving 15 bases between them. This CDR3 is CASSHRDLQDYEQYF. CDR3 DNA: TGTGCCAGCAGCCACAGGGATCTCCAGGACTACGAGCAGTACTTC.

The rearrangement uses TRBV5-4 and TRBJ1-2; D not resolved. There are 15 residues in the CDR3. V lost 1 base and J 7 bases, leaving 17 bases between the germline ends. Germline loops: CDR1 SGHNT, CDR2 YYREEE (reference sequence). The DNA of the CDR3 is TGTGCCAGCAGCTTGCCGGGGTCGCTGAGTGGTGGCTACACCTTC. This sequence encodes CASSLPGSLSGGYTF. The full variable domain, its missing parts supplied by reference TRBV5-4 and TRBJ1-2, is ETGVTQSPTHLIKTRGQQVTLRCSSQSGHNTVSWYQQALGQGPQFIFQYYREEENGRGNFPPRFSGLQFPNYSSELNVNALELDDSALYLCASSLPGSLSGGYTFGSGTRLTVV.

This chain joins TRBV7-3 and TRBJ2-2, with 12 bases matching TRBD2. V gave up 5 bases and J gave up 4 bases; unmatched junction bases: 5. This CDR3 has 16 amino acids. Per germline, CDR1 SGHTA and CDR2 FQGTGA. CDR3 nucleotide sequence: TGTGCCAGCAGCACCCTAGCGGGAGGGTTCACCGGGGAGCTGTTTTTT. It encodes CASSTLAGGFTGELFF.

CDR3 bases: TGTGCCAGCAGCGAGACTTCGCCCTATGGTGGCTACACCTTC. Amino acids: CASSETSPYGGYTF. This chain uses TRBV7-9 with TRBJ1-2; D remains ambiguous. Trimming stripped 5 bases from V and 7 bases from J, with 17 bases between. CDR3 size: 14 residues. Germline CDR1 SEHNR, CDR2 FQNEAQ (reference sequence). Combining the CDR3 with reference TRBV7-9 and TRBJ1-2 gives the whole variable domain DTGVSQNPRHKITKRGQNVTFRCDPISEHNRLYWYRQTLGQGPEFLTYFQNEAQLEKSRLLSDRFSAERPKGSFSTLEIQRTEQGDSAMYLCASSETSPYGGYTFGSGTRLTVV.

The rearrangement uses TRBV21-1 and TRBJ1-3; the DNA was not compared with TRBD1, the D call given in the table. TRBV21-1 is marked as a pseudogene. CDR3 length equals 19 residues. CDR3 bases: TGTGCCAGCAGCAAAGAGGGGTTAACCGGGACAGAAATCGGAAACACCATATATTTT. Translation: CASSKEGLTGTEIGNTIYF.

The chain recombines TRBV19 with TRBJ1-5; the D gene is possibly TRBD1 (6 bases). V was trimmed by 7 bases and J by 1 base, leaving 11 bases between them. The CDR3 has 14 amino acids. Germline CDR1 LNHDA, CDR2 SQIVND (reference sequence). The DNA of the CDR3 is TGTGCCAGTAACTCAGGGGTGAGCAATCAGCCCCAGCATTTT. This sequence encodes CASNSGVSNQPQHF.

The V and J genes are TRBV6-4 and TRBJ2-3, with TRBD2 matching over 7 bases. J was trimmed by 1 base and V by 0 bases; bases with no gene match: 7. CDR3 length: 17 amino acids. Per the germline V gene, CDR1 is MRHNA and CDR2 is SNTAGT. CDR3 sequence reads: CASSDSTSGVGTDTQYF. CDR3 DNA: TGTGCCAGCAGTGACTCGACCAGCGGGGTGGGCACAGATACGCAGTATTTT.

The J gene is TRBJ2-2, the V gene TRBV29-1; D not resolved. The CDR3 is 11 amino acids. The germline V gene encodes CDR1 SQVTM and CDR2 ANQGSEA. V was clipped by 5 bases and J by 7 bases, with 8 bases between them. The CDR3 DNA follows: TGCAGCGTTTTCTCGTTCGGGGAGCTGTTTTTT. Its translation: CSVFSFGELFF.

The J gene is TRBJ2-7, the V gene TRBV2; a possible D gene is TRBD1 (5 bases). From germline, CDR1 is SNHLY and CDR2 FYNNEI. CDR3 size: 14 residues. V was clipped by 7 bases and J by 0 bases, with 13 bases between them. Written as DNA, the CDR3 is TGTGCCAGCAATATCGACAGAATCTCCTACGAGCAGTACTTC. This codes for CASNIDRISYEQYF. The full variable domain, completed using reference TRBV2 and TRBJ2-7, is EPEVTQTPSHQVTQMGQEVILRCVPISNHLYFYWYRQILGQKVEFLVSFYNNEISEKSEIFDDQFSVERPDGSNFTLKIRSTKLEDSAMYFCASNIDRISYEQYFGPGTRLTVT.

The rearrangement uses TRBV3-1 (or the pseudogene TRBV3-2) and TRBJ1-1, with D possibly TRBD1 on 5 matching bases. CDR3 size: 14 residues. Between the trimmed V and J ends, which lost 4 bases and 5 bases, there was a span of 14 bases. Germline V gene sequence: CDR1 LGHDT, CDR2 YNNKEL (reference sequence). The CDR3 is CASSRSTVSTEAFF. Here the CDR3 DNA reads TGTGCCAGCAGCCGCTCGACAGTTAGTACTGAAGCTTTCTTT.

This chain uses TRBV9 with TRBJ1-1; D is possibly TRBD1 (5 bases). V dropped 3 bases and J dropped 4 bases, with 10 bases sitting between them. The CDR3 runs to 13 residues. Germline V lookup: CDR1 SGDLS, CDR2 YYNGEE. CDR3 DNA sequence: TGTGCCAGCAGCGAAAGGGGTACCACTGAAGCTTTCTTT. Its translation: CASSERGTTEAFF.

The chain's CDR3 is CASSATGSTGELFF. CDR3 sequence (DNA): TGTGCCAGCTCAGCGACAGGGAGCACCGGGGAGCTGTTTTTT. The chain links TRBV18 to TRBJ2-2; 7 nucleotides agree with TRBD1. The CDR3 sequence is 14 residues long. V was pared by 5 bases and J by 4 bases, with 4 bases of the junction left unmatched. Germline V gives CDR1 KGHSH, CDR2 LQKENI.

The chain combines TRBV7-9 with TRBJ2-3; D is perhaps TRBD2 (5 bases). Germline V CDR1 and CDR2: SEHNR, FQNEAQ (reference sequence). V lost 5 bases and J lost 6, with 9 bases in between. This CDR3 is built from 12 residues. The CDR3 DNA reads TGTGCCAGCAGCCACGGCGGGGATACGCAGTATTTT. As protein: CASSHGGDTQYF.

The DNA of the CDR3 is TGTGCCAGCAGTTTTGCGGGGGCTAACACTGAAGCTTTCTTT. Protein product: CASSFAGANTEAFF. The rearrangement links TRBV27 to TRBJ1-1, with D tentatively TRBD1 (6 bases). The V end lost 3 bases, the J end lost 2 bases, and 10 bases lay between the germline ends. Per the germline V gene, CDR1 is MNHEY and CDR2 is SMNVEV (reference sequence). The CDR3 runs to 14 residues.

The chain carries TRBV7-2 and TRBJ2-4, with D possibly being TRBD2 (5 bases). V lost 1 base and J lost 0, with 7 bases in between. The germline V gene has CDR1 SGHTA and CDR2 FQGNSA. The CDR3 runs to 15 residues. The CDR3 spells CASSLGRGAKNIQYF. In DNA, the CDR3 is TGTGCCAGCAGCTTAGGCCGGGGAGCCAAAAACATTCAGTACTTC.

The gene calls are TRBV11-1 and TRBJ2-3, with D possibly TRBD1 on 6 matching bases. The V gene's germline CDR1 is SGHAT and CDR2 FQDESV (reference sequence). V was clipped by 3 bases and J by 1 base, with 14 bases between them. CDR3 length: 16 residues. The chain's CDR3 is CASSFEVGAGTDTQYF. The CDR3 DNA reads TGTGCCAGCAGCTTTGAGGTGGGGGCAGGCACAGATACGCAGTATTTT. The whole variable domain, remainder taken from reference TRBV11-1 and TRBJ2-3, is EAEVAQSPRYKITEKSQAVAFWCDPISGHATLYWYRQILGQGPELLVQFQDESVVDDSQLPKDRFSAERLKGVDSTLKIQPAELGDSAMYLCASSFEVGAGTDTQYFGPGTRLTVL.

The CDR3 nucleotides are TGTGCCAGCAGCCTAGGACAGGGGGCGGGGGGTACTCAGCCCCAGCATTTT. Amino acids: CASSLGQGAGGTQPQHF. The J gene is TRBJ1-5, the V gene TRBV3-1 (or the pseudogene TRBV3-2); TRBD1 matches 11 bases. The CDR3 length is 17 residues. Germline CDR1 and CDR2: LGHDT and YNNKEL (reference sequence). V lost 4 bases and J lost 6; bases outside the gene matches: 11.

This chain connects TRBV5-1 to TRBJ1-3, with D possibly matching TRBD1 (6 bases). The V end was cut by 4 bases, the J end by 0 bases, with 17 bases between. Germline lookup yields CDR1 SGHRS and CDR2 YFSETQ. This CDR3 has 17 amino acids. The CDR3 sequence is CASSPTTGSFSGNTIYF. The CDR3 DNA reads TGCGCCAGCAGCCCAACGACAGGTTCCTTCTCTGGAAACACCATATATTTT.

The CDR3 DNA reads TGTGCCAGCAGTTACCGAGCTAGCAGTGGCTACGAGCAGTACTTC. Translating it yields CASSYRASSGYEQYF. The genes are TRBV6-2 or TRBV6-3 and TRBJ2-7, with D possibly being TRBD2 (5 bases). Germline V gene sequence: CDR1 MNHEY, CDR2 SVGEGT. The CDR3 extends over 15 amino acids. The V end lost 2 bases, the J end lost 3 bases, and 14 bases lay between the germline ends.

The gene calls are TRBV11-3 and TRBJ2-2; D uncertain. The CDR3 extends over 15 amino acids. From germline, CDR1 is SGHNT and CDR2 YENEEA. V was pared by 1 base and J by 0 bases, with 6 bases between. The CDR3 protein is CASSLAGTNTGELFF. CDR3 nucleotide sequence: TGTGCCAGCAGCTTAGCGGGTACGAACACCGGGGAGCTGTTTTTT.

The J gene is TRBJ2-3, the V gene TRBV21-1; the table's D call, TRBD2, has no DNA check behind it. TRBV21-1 is labeled a pseudogene. This CDR3 comprises 17 residues. The CDR3 is CASSKVSRTCYPDTQYF. DNA of the CDR3: TGTGCCAGCAGCAAAGTGTCTAGAACCTGTTATCCGGATACGCAGTATTTT.

This clone was detected many times. This chain connects TRBV10-2 to TRBJ2-5; TRBD1 is a possible D gene (5 bases). The CDR3 covers 13 residues. Germline V gene sequence: CDR1 WSHSY, CDR2 SAAADI. Trimming cost V 6 bases and J 2 bases, with 10 bases left between them. The CDR3 sequence: CASRGPRQETQYF. The CDR3, as DNA: TGCGCCAGCAGGGGGCCTAGGCAAGAGACCCAGTACTTC.

V usage is TRBV5-1 and J usage is TRBJ2-2; D remains unclear. Trimming stripped 2 bases from V and 3 bases from J, with 2 bases between. Germline CDR1 reads SGHRS; CDR2 reads YFSETQ. The CDR3 covers 12 residues. The CDR3: CASSFDTGELFF. CDR3 nucleotides: TGCGCCAGCAGCTTCGACACCGGGGAGCTGTTTTTT.

J is TRBJ2-4 and V is TRBV5-5; no clear D. The CDR3 is 20 residues long. V lost 0 bases to trimming and J lost 1 base, with 23 bases between them. Germline V lookup: CDR1 SGHKS, CDR2 YYEKEE (reference sequence). The chain's CDR3 is CASSLDFGLRTPRAKNIQYF. As DNA, the CDR3 is TGTGCCAGCAGCTTGGACTTTGGCCTAAGAACGCCTAGGGCCAAAAACATTCAGTACTTC.